This entry is about one T cell receptor beta chain. The antigen is not known. The data were produced by immunoSEQ multiplex PCR, yet TCRdb's version contains in-frame clones alone and is incomplete. This sample has approximately 140,000 clones, with more than 85% found just once. These data belong to a study of T cell responses to AZD1222 COVID-19 vaccine. Study-level findings and limits: The donor cohort was predominantly white British with a female majority, and clonal diversity may have been underestimated. Recipients of AZD1222 seropositive at baseline numbered only 6 or 7. Researchers took repertoire samples only after the peak T cell response had come.

The material sequenced was peripheral blood, taken 28 days after the second AZD1222 dose. This TCR derives from an adult who received the AZD1222 COVID-19 vaccine.

The DNA for the CDR3 is TGTGCCTGGAACTCGGGCAGAGTGAACACTGAAGCTTTCTTT. It encodes CAWNSGRVNTEAFF. V and J are TRBV30 and TRBJ1-1, with D unresolved. Germline loops: CDR1 GTSNPN, CDR2 SVGIG (reference sequence). V lost 4 bases, J lost 0 bases, and 12 bases lay in between. The CDR3 totals 14 residues.